The 26 T cell receptor beta chains listed next were all sequenced from one sample in a study of yellow fever vaccine responses in identical twins. Via MiXCR, TCRdb re-called the RT-PCR reads, giving one row per CDR3 protein. The sample records fewer than 6,500 distinct CDR3 sequences, 77% being singletons. The sequenced sample was T cells from blood (PBMCs), unsorted or a sorted subset (not recorded which), obtained before or after yellow fever vaccination (not recorded which). Every receptor here comes from a young woman who received the yellow fever vaccine.

The genes are TRBV11-3 and TRBJ2-7; D is uncertain. V dropped 1 base and J dropped 3 bases, with 4 bases sitting between them. This CDR3 is 12 amino acids long. Germline values: CDR1 SGHNT, CDR2 YENEEA. This chain's CDR3 is CASSLGSYEQYF. As DNA, the CDR3 is TGTGCCAGCAGCTTAGGCAGCTACGAGCAGTACTTC.

This chain links TRBV20-1 with TRBJ1-1; the D gene is possibly TRBD1 (5 bases). This CDR3 is built from 14 residues. From germline, CDR1 is DFQATT and CDR2 SNEGSKA (reference sequence). The V end lost 3 bases, the J end lost 1 base, and 12 bases lay between the germline ends. CDR3 DNA: TGCAGTGCTAGGGGGACTCCCCCGAACACTGAAGCTTTCTTT. Its protein is CSARGTPPNTEAFF.

The V call is TRBV29-1, the J call TRBJ2-1, with D unclear. The CDR3 totals 12 residues. Per the germline V gene, CDR1 is SQVTM and CDR2 is ANQGSEA. Deletions cut 6 bases from V and 7 bases from J, with 13 bases between. CDR3 sequence reads: CSVTPTQNEQFF. The CDR3, as DNA: TGCAGCGTCACCCCCACTCAGAATGAGCAGTTCTTC.

This clonotype came up once. This chain joins TRBV18 and TRBJ1-1; weak D call: TRBD1 (5 bases). CDR3 length: 14 residues. V lost 4 bases to trimming and J lost 0 bases, with 9 bases between them. Looked up from germline, CDR1 is KGHSH and CDR2 is LQKENI. The CDR3 DNA reads TGTGCCAGCTCACGCGGGGCGATGAACACTGAAGCTTTCTTT. Protein sequence: CASSRGAMNTEAFF.

This rearrangement joins TRBV3-1 to TRBJ2-1; no definite D call. The V and J ends lost 3 bases and 4 bases respectively, with 16 bases between them. Per the germline V gene, CDR1 is LGHDT and CDR2 is YNNKEL (reference sequence). The CDR3 runs 16 residues. The CDR3 loop is CASSHPDPGKYNEQFF. The CDR3, as DNA: TGTGCCAGCAGCCACCCTGACCCCGGAAAATACAATGAGCAGTTCTTC.

V gene TRBV24-1 combines with J gene TRBJ2-1, with a possible D match to TRBD2 (6 bases). The germline V gene encodes CDR1 KGHDR and CDR2 SFDVKD. V lost 0 bases to trimming and J lost 6 bases, with 14 bases between them. The CDR3 length is 16 residues. The CDR3 is CATSDLGKDYINEQFF. In DNA, the CDR3 is TGTGCCACCAGTGATTTGGGGAAGGACTATATCAATGAGCAGTTCTTC.

The chain is built from TRBV11-3 and TRBJ1-1; no clear D. Germline V gene sequence: CDR1 SGHNT, CDR2 YENEEA. The CDR3 loop spans 12 amino acids. The ends were cut back, 7 bases at V and 7 bases at J, with 13 bases in the middle. As DNA, the CDR3 is TGTGCCAGCACGGATGGTGGGGATGAAGCTTTCTTT. Translation: CASTDGGDEAFF. The complete variable domain, with remaining parts taken from reference TRBV11-3 and TRBJ1-1, reads EAGVVQSPRYKIIEKKQPVAFWCNPISGHNTLYWYLQNLGQGPELLIRYENEEAVDDSQLPKDRFSAERLKGVDSTLKIQPAELGDSAVYLCASTDGGDEAFFGQGTRLTVV.

The chain recombines TRBV10-3 with TRBJ1-6; D call uncertain. V lost 0 bases and J 7 bases, leaving 16 bases between the germline ends. CDR3 length: 17 residues. Germline CDR1 ENHRY, CDR2 SYGVKD. The chain's CDR3 is CAISESSPRDTNSPLHF. In DNA form, the CDR3 reads TGTGCCATCAGTGAGTCTAGTCCAAGAGATACGAATTCACCCCTCCACTTT.

This clonotype was observed a few times. This chain joins TRBV10-3 and TRBJ1-1; 7 bases fit TRBD1. V was pared by 6 bases and J by 3 bases, with 4 bases of the junction left unmatched. CDR1 ENHRY and CDR2 SYGVKD come from the germline V gene. This CDR3 comprises 13 residues. This CDR3 is CAIRGDSYTEAFF. The CDR3 DNA reads TGTGCCATCAGAGGGGACAGTTACACTGAAGCTTTCTTT.

The V and J genes are TRBV25-1 and TRBJ1-3; D may be TRBD1 (5 bases). Germline lookup yields CDR1 MGHDK and CDR2 SYGVNS. This CDR3 has 15 residues. The germline V and J ends were trimmed by 4 bases and 0 bases, with 10 bases remaining between them. CDR3 amino acids: CASSAQGSSGNTIYF. The CDR3 DNA sequence: TGTGCCAGCAGTGCCCAGGGTTCCTCTGGAAACACCATATATTTT.

This clonotype has just a few counts. V and J are TRBV4-3 and TRBJ1-1; D gene uncertain. This CDR3 has 16 residues. From germline, CDR1 is LGHNA and CDR2 YSLEER. Trimming left V 1 base short and J 5 bases short, with 17 bases between. CDR3 region: CASSQVRGPTATEAFF. CDR3 sequence (DNA): TGCGCCAGCAGCCAAGTTCGAGGTCCAACCGCAACTGAAGCTTTCTTT.

The chain has TRBV7-3 and TRBJ2-1, with 8 bases identical to TRBD1. V was pared by 1 base and J by 5 bases, with 4 bases of the junction left unmatched. Germline V gives CDR1 SGHTA, CDR2 FQGTGA. The CDR3 runs 15 residues. CDR3 region: CASSLNRGTNNEQFF. CDR3 DNA sequence: TGTGCCAGCAGCTTAAACAGGGGGACCAACAATGAGCAGTTCTTC.

This chain links TRBV20-1 with TRBJ2-3; D possibly uses TRBD1 or TRBD2 (5 bases each). Germline loops: CDR1 DFQATT, CDR2 SNEGSKA (reference sequence). The V gene lost 3 bases and the J gene lost 4 bases, with 17 bases spanning the gap. This CDR3 is built from 15 residues. The CDR3 is CSASLRSVGADTQYF. Here the CDR3 DNA reads TGCAGTGCTAGTCTCCGTAGCGTAGGGGCAGATACGCAGTATTTT.

This sequence joins TRBV11-3 and TRBJ1-1; the D is unclear. The germline V gene has CDR1 SGHNT and CDR2 YENEEA. The CDR3 extends over 13 amino acids. V lost 3 bases, J lost 4 bases, and 9 bases lay in between. This CDR3 is CASSFQESTEAFF. The CDR3 region has the DNA TGTGCCAGCAGCTTTCAGGAATCCACTGAAGCTTTCTTT.

The chain couples TRBV12-3 or TRBV12-4 to TRBJ1-2; D might be TRBD1 (5 bases). Trimming removed 1 base from V and 4 bases from J, with 10 bases in between. The CDR3 sequence is 14 residues long. Written as DNA, the CDR3 is TGTGCCAGCAGTTTAGTACCTGGGGGCTATGGCTACACCTTC. Encoded protein: CASSLVPGGYGYTF.

J is TRBJ2-2 and V is TRBV20-1, with TRBD1 matching 10 bases. CDR1 and CDR2 (germline): DFQATT, SNEGSKA (reference sequence). CDR3 length equals 14 residues. J was trimmed by 5 bases and V by 6 bases; bases with no gene match: 6. The CDR3, as DNA: TGCAGTGCCTGGGACAGGGGCAGAACCGGGGAGCTGTTTTTT. Translating it yields CSAWDRGRTGELFF.

This clonotype was recorded a few times. V usage is TRBV29-1 and J usage is TRBJ1-4; tentatively, D is TRBD1 (5 bases). From germline, CDR1 is SQVTM and CDR2 ANQGSEA. Deletions cut 5 bases from V and 8 bases from J, with 12 bases between. This CDR3 contains 12 residues. The CDR3 DNA reads as TGCAGCGTTACGGGGGTCGGAGAAAAACTGTTTTTT. Its translation is CSVTGVGEKLFF.

This clonotype was recorded once. The chain combines TRBV20-1 with TRBJ1-6; D is uncertain. The CDR3 contains 18 residues. The germline V gene has CDR1 DFQATT and CDR2 SNEGSKA (reference sequence). Trimming shortened V by 1 base and J by 0 bases, and 16 bases separated the two germline ends. CDR3 sequence: CSARAPPDPYSYNSPLHF. The CDR3 nucleotides are TGCAGTGCTAGAGCCCCCCCGGATCCATACTCCTATAATTCACCCCTCCACTTT.

This chain connects TRBV2 to TRBJ2-5, with D perhaps being TRBD1 or TRBD2 (6 bases each). The germline gives CDR1 SNHLY, CDR2 FYNNEI. V gave up 9 bases and J gave up 3 bases, with 17 bases separating them. This CDR3 is 14 amino acids long. In DNA, the CDR3 is TGTGCCAGAAGGGGGGACAATGGGGAAGAGACCCAGTACTTC. It is translated as CARRGDNGEETQYF.

The chain carries TRBV10-3 and TRBJ2-2; 7 bases are a match to TRBD1. The ends lost 10 bases at V and 1 base at J; junction bases unmatched: 9. The CDR3 is 15 amino acids. In germline, CDR1 is ENHRY, CDR2 SYGVKD. The CDR3 here is CATRGGSLNTGELFF. CDR3 bases: TGTGCCACCCGAGGGGGCAGTTTGAACACCGGGGAGCTGTTTTTT.

This chain uses TRBV11-1 with TRBJ2-7, with 9 bases aligning to TRBD2. This CDR3 has 17 residues. Trimming at V came to 4 bases and at J to 7 bases, leaving 17 bases not matched to a gene. CDR1 and CDR2 from the germline V gene are SGHAT and FQDESV (reference sequence). DNA of the CDR3: TGTGCCAGCAGCTCTGGGGTAGCGGGAGTACCCACGGGGGAGCAGTACTTC. This sequence encodes CASSSGVAGVPTGEQYF.

J is TRBJ1-1 and V is TRBV6-4; TRBD1 matches at 8 bases. CDR3 length equals 14 residues. V lost 6 bases to trimming and J lost 7 bases; unmatched junction nucleotides: 10. The germline V gene has CDR1 MRHNA and CDR2 SNTAGT. Here the CDR3 reads CASRDRVELGEAFF. CDR3 sequence (DNA): TGTGCCAGCAGGGACAGGGTAGAGCTCGGTGAAGCTTTCTTT.

The V gene is TRBV2, the J gene TRBJ1-1, with D unclear. Per the germline V gene, CDR1 is SNHLY and CDR2 is FYNNEI. The V end was cut by 2 bases, the J end by 5 bases, with 6 bases between. The CDR3 is made up of 12 amino acids. The DNA for the CDR3 is TGTGCCAGCAGTGAATCAAAGACTGAAGCTTTCTTT. Amino acid sequence: CASSESKTEAFF.

The chain links TRBV2 to TRBJ2-6, with D unresolved. This CDR3 has 15 amino acids. CDR1 SNHLY and CDR2 FYNNEI come from the germline V gene. V was shortened by 7 bases and J by 0 bases, with 10 bases between the two germline ends. The CDR3 reads CASNPISSGANVLTF. The CDR3 region has the DNA TGTGCCAGCAATCCAATTAGCTCTGGGGCCAACGTCCTGACTTTC.

This rearrangement joins TRBV29-1 to TRBJ2-1; the D call may be TRBD1 or TRBD2 (6 bases each). Deletions cut 0 bases from V and 1 base from J, with 10 bases between. CDR1 is SQVTM and CDR2 is ANQGSEA in the germline V gene. The CDR3 has 15 amino acids. The chain's CDR3 is CSVEERGRSYNEQFF. DNA of the CDR3: TGCAGCGTTGAAGAGAGGGGGAGGTCCTACAATGAGCAGTTCTTC.

For this clonotype: Its ends do not fully match the called genes, so a read error is possible. For the CDR3, the DNA is TGCGCCAGCAGCCCCCCGGTAGGCAGGCTAACTTTT. This encodes CASSPPVGRLTF. The rearrangement uses TRBV4-1 and TRBJ1-5, with D unclear. The CDR3 covers 12 residues. Per the germline V gene, CDR1 is MGHRA and CDR2 is YSYEKL.